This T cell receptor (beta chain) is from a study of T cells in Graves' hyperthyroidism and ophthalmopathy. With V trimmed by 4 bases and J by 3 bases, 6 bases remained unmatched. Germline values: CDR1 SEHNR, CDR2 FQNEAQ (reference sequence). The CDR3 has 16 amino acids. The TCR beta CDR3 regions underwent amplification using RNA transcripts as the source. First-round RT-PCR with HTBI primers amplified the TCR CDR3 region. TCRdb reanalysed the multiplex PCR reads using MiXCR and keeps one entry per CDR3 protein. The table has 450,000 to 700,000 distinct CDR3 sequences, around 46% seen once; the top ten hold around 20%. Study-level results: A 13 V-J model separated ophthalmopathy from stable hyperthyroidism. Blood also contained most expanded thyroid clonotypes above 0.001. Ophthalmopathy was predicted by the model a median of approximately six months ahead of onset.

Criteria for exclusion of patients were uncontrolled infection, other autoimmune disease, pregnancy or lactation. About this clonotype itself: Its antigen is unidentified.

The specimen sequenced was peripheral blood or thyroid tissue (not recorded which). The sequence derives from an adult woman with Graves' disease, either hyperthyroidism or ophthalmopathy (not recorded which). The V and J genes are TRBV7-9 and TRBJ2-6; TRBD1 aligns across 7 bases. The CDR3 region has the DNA TGTGCCAGCAGCTATATGGGGACAGATGGGGCCAACGTCCTGACTTTC. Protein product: CASSYMGTDGANVLTF.